This is a list of T cell receptor beta chains from one sample in a study of control samples from healthy donors and cancer patients. The table came from immunoSEQ multiplex PCR; TCRdb's copy has only in-frame clones and leaves some out. Of about 65,000 clones in the sample, about nine tenths are singletons; the top ten hold 0.95% to 1.5%. What was sequenced was PBMCs. The receptors shown here come from a woman aged 45 to 65 with colorectal cancer. Each CDR3 is given with its conserved first and last residue. A D gene is named only where the DNA matches it firmly. Size tells how often a clone was seen (once, few, many) or the class of an expanded clone, and some rows leave it out.

d_call j_call clone_size v_call cdr3_aa cdr3_nt
TRBD1 TRBJ2-3 . TRBV27 CASEKGGPDTQYF TGTGCCAGCGAGAAAGGGGGCCCAGATACGCAGTATTTT
TRBD2 TRBJ2-7 . TRBV7-8 CASSLRTSGPYEQYF TGTGCCAGCAGCTTAAGGACTAGCGGCCCCTACGAGCAGTACTTC
. TRBJ1-1 . TRBV20-1 CSARRQEAFF TGCAGTGCTCGAAGGCAGGAAGCTTTCTTT
TRBD1 TRBJ1-4 . TRBV19 CASRTGEASNEKLFF TGTGCCAGTAGGACAGGGGAGGCATCTAATGAAAAACTGTTTTTT
. TRBJ2-2 . TRBV5-1 CASSLVGREDGELFF TGCGCCAGCAGCTTGGTTGGCAGGGAAGACGGGGAGCTGTTTTTT
TRBD2 TRBJ2-1 . TRBV19 CASSIFGGGSYNEQFF TGTGCCAGTAGTATTTTTGGGGGGGGCTCCTACAATGAGCAGTTCTTC
TRBD1 TRBJ1-1 once TRBV19 CASSSGDRVNTEAFF TGTGCCAGTAGTAGTGGGGACAGGGTGAACACTGAAGCTTTCTTT
. TRBJ2-1 once TRBV25-1 CASSDRGWTYNEQFF TGTGCCAGCAGTGACAGGGGTTGGACCTACAATGAGCAGTTCTTC
. TRBJ2-7 . TRBV7-8 CASSLDGVVTYEQYF TGTGCCAGCAGCTTAGACGGCGTGGTGACCTACGAGCAGTACTTC
TRBD1 TRBJ2-7 . TRBV24-1 CATSDPGDRAEQYF TGTGCCACCAGTGATCCCGGGGACAGGGCCGAGCAGTACTTC
. TRBJ2-2 . TRBV4-1 CASNFVLSGNTGELFF TGCGCCAGCAACTTCGTTTTAAGCGGTAACACCGGGGAGCTGTTTTTT
. TRBJ1-4 . TRBV3-1/TRBV3-2 CASSQNSYRGEKLFF TGTGCCAGCAGCCAAAATTCTTATAGGGGAGAAAAACTGTTTTTT
. TRBJ1-1 . TRBV18 CASSPPSSGGTEAFF TGTGCCAGCTCACCACCTTCCTCCGGGGGGACTGAAGCTTTCTTT
TRBD1 TRBJ1-1 . TRBV9 CASSAMGQGDTEAFF TGTGCCAGCAGCGCGATGGGACAGGGCGACACTGAAGCTTTCTTT
. TRBJ1-1 . TRBV5-6 CASSTINTEAFF TGTGCCAGCAGCACAATTAACACTGAAGCTTTCTTT
. TRBJ1-1 . TRBV5-1 CASSLAGNPYTEAFF TGCGCCAGCAGCTTGGCCGGTAATCCCTACACTGAAGCTTTCTTT
. TRBJ1-3 . TRBV5-1 CASGAGAGNTIYF TGCGCCAGCGGTGCAGGGGCTGGAAACACCATATATTTT
. TRBJ2-7 . TRBV11-2 CASSLEGQRSSYEQYF TGTGCCAGCAGCTTAGAGGGGCAACGAAGCTCCTACGAGCAGTACTTC
. TRBJ2-1 . TRBV19 CASSIGRYNEQFF TGTGCCAGTAGTATAGGCAGATACAATGAGCAGTTCTTC
TRBD1 TRBJ2-7 . TRBV7-9 CASSLDRGSYEQYF TGTGCCAGCAGCTTAGACAGGGGCTCCTACGAGCAGTACTTC
. TRBJ1-2 . TRBV9 CASSPGTESYGYTF TGTGCCAGCAGCCCCGGGACGGAAAGCTATGGCTACACCTTC
. TRBJ2-7 once TRBV7-2 CASSSPGSYEQYF TGTGCCAGCAGCTCACCGGGGTCCTACGAGCAGTACTTC
. TRBJ2-7 . TRBV5-4 CASSPGLGREQYF TGTGCCAGCAGCCCTGGTTTGGGCCGGGAGCAGTACTTC
. TRBJ2-1 . TRBV4-1 CASSQIGNEQFF TGCGCCAGCAGCCAAATAGGGAATGAGCAGTTCTTC
. TRBJ1-1 . TRBV6-4 CASSDSFSTEAFF TGTGCCAGCAGTGACTCCTTTAGCACTGAAGCTTTCTTT
. TRBJ1-5 . TRBV29-1 CSVTYSNQPQHF TGCAGCGTTACGTATAGCAATCAGCCCCAGCATTTT
. TRBJ1-2 . TRBV5-1 CASSVGASNYGYTF TGCGCCAGCAGCGTCGGAGCCTCTAACTATGGCTACACCTTC
. TRBJ1-2 . TRBV19 CASSIRGAVYGYTF TGTGCCAGTAGTATTAGGGGGGCTGTATATGGCTACACCTTC
. TRBJ2-7 . TRBV2 CASSGFFGGEQYF TGTGCCAGCAGTGGATTTTTCGGCGGCGAGCAGTACTTC
. TRBJ2-2 . TRBV27 CASSLRGSMAGELFF TGTGCCAGCAGTTTACGGGGGAGCATGGCCGGGGAGCTGTTTTTT
TRBD1 TRBJ2-2 . TRBV24-1 CATSDALATGGTGELFF TGTGCCACCAGTGACGCCCTAGCGACAGGGGGAACCGGGGAGCTGTTTTTT
. TRBJ1-5 . TRBV6-1 CASSELADLGGQPQHF TGTGCCAGCAGTGAATTGGCGGACTTAGGCGGCCAGCCCCAGCATTTT
. TRBJ1-6 . TRBV28 CASRGPGSSYNSPLHF TGTGCCAGCAGAGGCCCCGGGAGCTCCTATAATTCACCCCTCCACTTT
. TRBJ1-3 . TRBV12-3/TRBV12-4 CASRTGNTIYF TGTGCCAGCAGAACTGGAAACACCATATATTTT
. TRBJ1-3 . TRBV5-1 CASSLAGTGNSGNTIYF TGCGCCAGCAGCTTGGCCGGGACTGGAAACTCTGGAAACACCATATATTTT
TRBD2 TRBJ2-5 . TRBV4-1 CASSHGLAGLRQETQYF TGCGCCAGCAGCCACGGACTAGCGGGATTAAGGCAAGAGACCCAGTACTTC
TRBD2 TRBJ2-1 . TRBV13 CASNWLAGGSSYNEQFF TGTGCCAGCAACTGGCTAGCGGGAGGGAGCTCCTACAATGAGCAGTTCTTC
TRBD2 TRBJ2-3 . TRBV7-2 CASTGGGGTNTQYF TGTGCCAGCACCGGCGGGGGGGGCACAAATACGCAGTATTTT
. TRBJ1-3 . TRBV5-1 CASSLSTGFGNTIYF TGCGCCAGCAGCCTAAGTACAGGGTTCGGAAACACCATATATTTT
. TRBJ1-4 . TRBV18 CASSLVAQGDEKLFF TGTGCCAGCTCACTTGTGGCGCAGGGCGATGAAAAACTGTTTTTT
TRBD1 TRBJ1-5 . TRBV2 CASGDSYSNQPQHF TGTGCCAGCGGGGACAGTTATAGCAATCAGCCCCAGCATTTT
. TRBJ1-1 . TRBV7-9 CASSYPSRQANTEAFF TGTGCCAGCAGCTACCCCTCCAGACAGGCGAACACTGAAGCTTTCTTT
TRBD1 TRBJ1-2 . TRBV7-9 CASSPRRTGGNYGYTF TGTGCCAGCAGCCCTCGAAGGACAGGGGGGAACTATGGCTACACCTTC
. TRBJ2-2 once TRBV5-6 CASSSLYYAGTVNTGELFF TGTGCCAGCAGCTCTTTATATTATGCGGGAACAGTGAACACCGGGGAGCTGTTTTTT
. TRBJ1-1 . TRBV5-5 CASSLTVTNTEAFF TGTGCCAGCAGCTTGACAGTGACTAACACTGAAGCTTTCTTT
TRBD1 TRBJ1-2 . TRBV28 CASSLGTGVYGYTF TGTGCCAGCAGCCTCGGGACAGGCGTTTATGGCTACACCTTC
. TRBJ2-1 . TRBV6-5 CAVTRENPRDEQFF TGTGCCGTGACCAGGGAAAACCCCAGGGATGAGCAGTTCTTC
TRBD1 TRBJ1-2 . TRBV6-6 CASSSGGQGLYGYTF TGTGCCAGCAGTTCGGGCGGACAGGGTTTATATGGCTACACCTTC
. TRBJ2-1 . TRBV27 CASSRHESYNEQFF TGTGCCAGCAGCCGGCACGAGTCCTACAATGAGCAGTTCTTC
. TRBJ1-5 . TRBV28 CASSLWDKGPHNQPQHF TGTGCCAGCAGTTTATGGGATAAGGGGCCCCATAATCAGCCCCAGCATTTT